Described below is a single TCR beta chain sequence and its context. The entry originates in a study of T cells expressing NK-cell markers. Study as a whole: All TCR beta repertoires analysed originated from sorted CD3+CD56+NKG2C+, CD3+CD56+NKG2C- and CD3+CD56-NKG2C+ T cells. HCMV serostatus: most of the eight sequenced donors positive, one negative.

The CDR3 is 15 amino acids. Per germline, CDR1 SEHNR and CDR2 FQNEAQ (reference sequence). From its re-call of the 5' RACE reads, TCRdb lists each CDR3 protein once, without DNA. The repertoire table contains 500,000 to 600,000 distinct CDR3 sequences. This receptor was taken from a man between 18 and 29 years old in good health. The sequencing input was blood T cells: a sorted CD56 or NKG2C T cell subset, CD4+ or CD8+ T cells, or bulk PBMC T cells (not recorded which). The genes are TRBV7-9 and TRBJ2-7; without DNA, the TCRdb call of TRBD1 cannot be checked. The CDR3 protein is CASSLGRRGVYEQYF.